This note documents a single TCR delta chain sequence. This CDR3 has 18 residues. V was clipped by 4 bases and J by 2 bases; unmatched bases: 10. CDR1 is GEAIGNYY and CDR2 is EKD in the germline V gene. The data belong to a study of gamma-delta T cells after stem cell transplantation. TCRdb reanalysed the RT-PCR reads via CATT. The sample has some 700 delta-chain clones, 55% to 65% seen once. The chain joins TRDV2 to TRDJ2; 12 positions agree with TRDD3. The specimen was gamma-delta T cells. The sequence derives from a human donor. It is not recorded whose cells these are; they may come from a transplant donor. CDR3: CACDPLLGDTPLTAQLFF. CDR3 DNA sequence: TGTGCCTGTGATCCCCTACTGGGGGATACCCCCTTGACAGCACAACTCTTCTTT.